This TCR beta chain appears in the sequencing data of a study of Tregs in tolerant kidney transplant recipients. The study's findings and limits: Biological reproducibility was not directly addressed, but technical replication error appeared minimal.

On this clone: What it recognizes is unknown.

Produced via immunoSEQ multiplex PCR; TCRdb's table is partial and in-frame only. The sample has 200,000 to 300,000 clones, roughly 84% seen once. Germline values: CDR1 SGHDT, CDR2 YYEEEE. This CDR3 region has 14 residues. Deletions cut 4 bases from V and 10 bases from J, with 18 bases between. This sequence joins TRBV5-6 and TRBJ1-5; D ambiguous. The sequenced sample consisted of CD4+ T cells from blood. The source of this sequence is a human donor in good health. DNA for the CDR3: TGTGCCAGCAGCCCCCAAACCTTCAGCGGCCCCCAGCATTTT. Protein product: CASSPQTFSGPQHF.